The 28 T cell receptor beta chains presented below share a single source sample, sequenced in a study of glioma-infiltrating T cells after dendritic cell vaccination. Sequencing used immunoSEQ multiplex PCR; TCRdb keeps in-frame clones, though not all of them. The profile covers fewer than 110,000 clones, with about four fifths appearing a single time and about 12% taken by the ten largest. This material consisted of blood, taken before dendritic cell vaccination. The receptors stem from a human donor with glioblastoma.

This chain uses TRBV5-4 with TRBJ2-7; 9 bases align to TRBD1. V lost 3 bases, J lost 3 bases, and 4 bases stayed unmatched. CDR1 is SGHNT, CDR2 YYREEE, per germline (reference sequence). The CDR3 contains 14 residues. The CDR3 sequence: CASSWGQGFYEQYF. In DNA form, the CDR3 reads TGTGCCAGCAGCTGGGGACAGGGTTTCTACGAGCAGTACTTC.

The genes are TRBV7-9 and TRBJ1-4; D not resolved. V lost 6 bases, J lost 6 bases, and 11 bases lay in between. This CDR3 spans 13 amino acids. Looked up from germline, CDR1 is SEHNR and CDR2 is FQNEAQ (reference sequence). CDR3 amino acids: CASRRVTDEKLFF. The CDR3 DNA is TGTGCCAGCAGGAGGGTGACGGATGAAAAACTGTTTTTT.

This chain links TRBV6-5 with TRBJ1-1; D is unresolved. CDR1 and CDR2 (germline): MNHEY, SVGAGI. The CDR3 loop spans 11 amino acids. V lost 0 bases and J lost 11, with 7 bases in between. CDR3 region: CASSYSLSAFF. In nucleotides, the CDR3 is TGTGCCAGCAGTTACTCCCTTAGCGCTTTCTTT.

V is TRBV10-2 and J is TRBJ2-7, with 9 positions matching TRBD2. Germline V gene sequence: CDR1 WSHSY, CDR2 SAAADI. The CDR3 spans 14 residues. The ends lost 8 bases at V and 2 bases at J; junction bases unmatched: 7. CDR3 DNA sequence: TGCGCCAGCGGGCGGGGGGGCACCCCCTACGAGCAGTACTTC. Its protein is CASGRGGTPYEQYF.

The gene calls are TRBV30 and TRBJ1-2, with 8 bases identical to TRBD1. The CDR3 has 14 amino acids. Germline assignment: CDR1 GTSNPN and CDR2 SVGIG (reference sequence). The J segment lost 7 bases and the V segment lost 0 bases, leaving 7 bases of the junction unmatched. CDR3 DNA sequence: TGTGCCTGGAGTGTAACAGGGGGGTTTTTTGGCTACACCTTC. It translates to CAWSVTGGFFGYTF.

V usage is TRBV13 and J usage is TRBJ2-7; TRBD1 agrees at 9 bases. Losses at the gene ends were 6 bases for V and 2 bases for J; bases not matched to a gene: 8. CDR3 length: 15 residues. Germline V lookup: CDR1 PRHDT, CDR2 FYEKMQ (reference sequence). In nucleotides, the CDR3 is TGTGCCAGCAGTGGAGGGACAGGGAACGCCTACGAGCAGTACTTC. This encodes CASSGGTGNAYEQYF. Full variable domain (remainder filled in from reference TRBV13 and TRBJ2-7): AAGVIQSPRHLIKEKRETATLKCYPIPRHDTVYWYQQGPGQDPQFLISFYEKMQSDKGSIPDRFSAQQFSDYHSELNMSSLELGDSALYFCASSGGTGNAYEQYFGPGTRLTVT.

The V gene is TRBV6-1, the J gene TRBJ1-3; 10 nucleotides align to TRBD1. Trimming at V came to 4 bases and at J to 3 bases, leaving 9 bases not matched to a gene. This CDR3 region has 17 residues. Looked up from germline, CDR1 is MNHNS and CDR2 is SASEGT. The CDR3 protein is CASSVGQGIGGGNTIYF. Written as DNA, the CDR3 is TGTGCCAGCAGTGTGGGACAGGGGATAGGAGGTGGAAACACCATATATTTT.

CDR3 residues: CASSEAGGATDTQYF. The CDR3 bases are TGTGCCAGCAGTGAAGCGGGGGGGGCCACAGATACGCAGTATTTT. The chain combines TRBV6-4 with TRBJ2-3, with 10 nucleotides matching TRBD2. CDR3 length equals 15 residues. Unmatched junction bases numbered 2, after V lost 3 bases and J lost 2 bases. The germline V gene has CDR1 MRHNA and CDR2 SNTAGT.

The chain recombines TRBV5-5 with TRBJ2-1, with 8 bases matching TRBD1. The junction had 4 bases not matched to a gene; V was cut back by 4 bases and J by 4 bases. Germline assignment: CDR1 SGHKS and CDR2 YYEKEE (reference sequence). The CDR3 sequence is 14 residues long. CDR3 bases: TGTGCCAGCAGCCACGGACAGGGTTACAATGAGCAGTTCTTC. Encoded protein: CASSHGQGYNEQFF.

This clone came up once. This chain links TRBV7-2 with TRBJ2-7; TRBD2 might be the D (5 bases). Germline CDR1 reads SGHTA; CDR2 reads FQGNSA. V lost 0 bases and J 4 bases, leaving 19 bases between the germline ends. The CDR3 contains 17 residues. This CDR3 is CASSLAGGDILHYEQYF. Here the CDR3 DNA reads TGTGCCAGCAGCTTAGCTGGAGGAGACATACTCCATTACGAGCAGTACTTC.

The genes are TRBV19 and TRBJ2-3; D call uncertain. The CDR3 consists of 17 residues. Trimming stripped 1 base from V and 0 bases from J, with 14 bases between. The germline CDR1 and CDR2 sequences are LNHDA and SQIVND (reference sequence). CDR3 loop: CASSIGRQAISTDTQYF. In DNA form, the CDR3 reads TGTGCCAGTAGTATAGGCCGGCAGGCGATCAGCACAGATACGCAGTATTTT.

The rearrangement links TRBV7-2 to TRBJ1-6; the D gene is possibly TRBD1 (6 bases). Germline CDR1 reads SGHTA; CDR2 reads FQGNSA. The V gene lost 0 bases and the J gene lost 2 bases, with 17 bases spanning the gap. The CDR3 contains 19 residues. The CDR3 is CASSLASNAGVPYNSPLHF. CDR3 in DNA: TGTGCCAGCAGCTTAGCGTCTAACGCAGGGGTCCCCTATAATTCACCCCTCCACTTT. The variable domain in full, with the rest retrieved from reference TRBV7-2 and TRBJ1-6, is GAGVSQSPSNKVTEKGKDVELRCDPISGHTALYWYRQSLGQGLEFLIYFQGNSAPDKSGLPSDRFSAERTGGSVSTLTIQRTQQEDSAVYLCASSLASNAGVPYNSPLHFGNGTRLTVT.

The chain is built from TRBV5-1 and TRBJ2-5, with 8 bases aligning to TRBD1. The V gene end was trimmed by 3 bases and the J gene end by 1 base; junction bases not matched to a gene: 11. The CDR3 covers 17 residues. Germline CDR1 and CDR2: SGHRS and YFSETQ. The DNA for the CDR3 is TGCGCCAGCAGCTCCCTAACAGGGGGAAACTTCCAAGAGACCCAGTACTTC. This sequence encodes CASSSLTGGNFQETQYF.

The chain has TRBV7-9 and TRBJ1-2; D call uncertain. Trimming removed 0 bases at V and 6 bases at J, with 17 bases between. The germline CDR1 and CDR2 sequences are SEHNR and FQNEAQ (reference sequence). The CDR3 consists of 16 residues. This CDR3 reads CASSLAERTPMDGYTF. CDR3 sequence (DNA): TGTGCCAGCAGCTTAGCGGAAAGGACTCCTATGGATGGCTACACCTTC.

Regarding this clone: One end of the junction fails to match germline, which may point to a read error. The chain joins TRBV11-3 to TRBJ2-1; TRBD1 matches at 11 bases. In germline, CDR1 is SGHNT, CDR2 YENEEA. The CDR3 contains 16 residues. The CDR3 sequence is CASSPVDRGPYNGQFF. For the CDR3, the DNA is TGTGCCAGCAGCCCCGTGGACAGGGGGCCTTACAATGGGCAGTTCTTC.

V gene TRBV5-1 combines with J gene TRBJ2-7, with 9 bases lining up with TRBD1. Per the germline V gene, CDR1 is SGHRS and CDR2 is YFSETQ. Trimming at V came to 2 bases and at J to 1 base, leaving 7 bases not matched to a gene. This CDR3 has 16 amino acids. CDR3 coding DNA: TGCGCCAGCAGCTTAGACCCGGGACAGGGATCCTACGAGCAGTACTTC. Amino acids: CASSLDPGQGSYEQYF.

The chain links TRBV18 to TRBJ1-4; D uncertain. V dropped 0 bases and J dropped 8 bases, with 16 bases sitting between them. This CDR3 spans 16 amino acids. Germline CDR1 is KGHSH and CDR2 is LQKENI. The CDR3 protein is CASSPPGDIREEKLFF. CDR3 in DNA: TGTGCCAGCTCACCACCTGGAGACATTCGGGAAGAAAAACTGTTTTTT.

This chain uses TRBV10-3 with TRBJ1-5; 9 nucleotides align to TRBD1. The CDR3 extends over 14 amino acids. Looked up from germline, CDR1 is ENHRY and CDR2 is SYGVKD. With 5 bases clipped from V and 6 bases from J, the junction kept 5 bases outside the gene matches. CDR3 protein: CAISQTGGGQPQHF. The CDR3 DNA reads TGTGCCATCAGTCAGACAGGGGGGGGTCAGCCCCAGCATTTT.

The chain links TRBV9 to TRBJ1-4; D is perhaps TRBD1 (6 bases). This CDR3 has 14 amino acids. The V gene lost 4 bases and the J gene lost 5 bases, with 12 bases spanning the gap. The germline CDR1 and CDR2 sequences are SGDLS and YYNGEE. The CDR3 DNA is TGTGCCAGCAGCACAGGGACGGAGAATGAAAAACTGTTTTTT. Translation gives CASSTGTENEKLFF. The full variable domain, with the rest looked up from reference TRBV9 and TRBJ1-4, is DSGVTQTPKHLITATGQRVTLRCSPRSGDLSVYWYQQSLDQGLQFLIQYYNGEERAKGNILERFSAQQFPDLHSELNLSSLELGDSALYFCASSTGTENEKLFFGSGTQLSVL.

Comments on this clone: This same CDR3 is encoded by further DNA sequences in the sample. This chain links TRBV19 with TRBJ2-7, with TRBD2 identical over 12 bases. The CDR3 consists of 15 residues. V was pared by 3 bases and J by 2 bases, with 2 bases of the junction left unmatched. Germline CDR1 reads LNHDA; CDR2 reads SQIVND (reference sequence). In DNA form, the CDR3 reads TGTGCCAGTAGTATCGGACTAGCGGGGACCTACGAGCAGTACTTC. Translating gives CASSIGLAGTYEQYF.

A few counts support this clone. This chain links TRBV7-3 with TRBJ2-5; the match to TRBD2 covers 11 bases. V trimming: 5 bases; J trimming: 1 base; junction bases outside the gene matches: 18. The CDR3 has 20 residues. Germline assignment: CDR1 SGHTA and CDR2 FQGTGA. CDR3: CASSPKPLLAGASFQETQYF. In nucleotides, the CDR3 is TGTGCCAGCAGCCCAAAGCCCCTACTAGCGGGGGCCTCCTTCCAAGAGACCCAGTACTTC.

This clone was seen many times. The chain couples TRBV5-4 to TRBJ1-2; 7 bases align to TRBD1. The CDR3 loop spans 12 amino acids. Germline V gene lookup returns CDR1 SGHNT and CDR2 YYREEE (reference sequence). Trimming took 4 bases from V and 8 from J; bases not matched to a gene: 5. CDR3 loop: CASSVQGLGYTF. The CDR3 DNA reads as TGTGCCAGCAGCGTACAGGGGCTCGGCTACACCTTC.

V usage is TRBV4-3 and J usage is TRBJ2-3; 8 nucleotides match TRBD2. Germline CDR1 LGHNA, CDR2 YSLEER. Trimming took 1 base from V and 3 from J; bases not matched to a gene: 6. The CDR3 extends over 16 amino acids. The CDR3 nucleotides are TGCGCCAGCAGCCAAGGTCGGGGGGGTGCTACAGATACGCAGTATTTT. Residues: CASSQGRGGATDTQYF.

V usage is TRBV29-1 and J usage is TRBJ1-1, with TRBD1 identical over 12 bases. Germline V gene lookup returns CDR1 SQVTM and CDR2 ANQGSEA. This CDR3 contains 13 residues. V shed 7 bases, J shed 10 bases, and the junction held 10 bases outside the gene matches. As DNA, the CDR3 is TGCAGCGGATCGGGACAGGGGGCTTTAGGAGCTTTCTTT. Translation gives CSGSGQGALGAFF.

The chain couples TRBV9 to TRBJ1-1; D gene uncertain. Germline-derived CDR1 and CDR2 are SGDLS and YYNGEE. Trimming cost V 4 bases and J 3 bases, with 10 bases left between them. The CDR3 spans 13 residues. In DNA form, the CDR3 reads TGTGCCAGCAGCCCGACACCAGACACTGAAGCTTTCTTT. Protein product: CASSPTPDTEAFF.

CDR3 sequence: CASSQDKGLGVTEAFF. CDR3 sequence (DNA): TGTGCCAGCAGCCAAGATAAGGGGCTTGGGGTCACTGAAGCTTTCTTT. The V gene is TRBV4-2, the J gene TRBJ1-1; D perhaps matches TRBD1 (5 bases). Germline lookup yields CDR1 LGHNA and CDR2 YNFKEQ. The V and J ends lost 0 bases and 4 bases respectively, with 15 bases between them. The CDR3 extends over 16 amino acids.

This clone was seen only once. This chain links TRBV6-4 with TRBJ1-2; D not resolved. CDR3 size: 14 residues. Trimming pared 2 bases from V and 3 bases from J, leaving 10 bases between. CDR1 and CDR2 from the germline V gene are MRHNA and SNTAGT. CDR3 DNA sequence: TGTGCCAGCAGTGACCCGAAAGGAGACTATGGCTACACCTTC. Encoded protein: CASSDPKGDYGYTF.

This sequence joins TRBV6-4 and TRBJ2-3; perhaps TRBD1 as D (5 bases). Trimming shortened V by 9 bases and J by 9 bases, and 28 bases separated the two germline ends. The CDR3 spans 16 residues. Germline values: CDR1 MRHNA, CDR2 SNTAGT. CDR3 nucleotide sequence: TGTGCCAGGACCATAGAAGATCTACCTGGGGCAATGACGCAGTATTTT. Its protein is CARTIEDLPGAMTQYF.